What follows are 6 T cell receptor beta chains derived from one specimen sequenced in a study of blood T cell repertoires in COVID-19 (dated by TCRdb to between 2020 and 2021). The library was prepared using the immunoSEQ multiplex PCR assay. Entries here come from immuneACCESS through TCRdb and include only in-frame sequences with V and J called. Some clones fail to appear in such tables; in the studies checked, an unresolved V gene covers under half of the shortfall, and the cause of the remainder is unknown. Across this sample there are some 390,000 clones, with roughly nine tenths seen only once. The ten largest clones represent roughly 1.1% of the sample. The sequenced sample consisted of PBMCs or T cells enriched from blood (not recorded which). The receptors were gathered from a man younger than 40 who had recovered from COVID-19.

The rearrangement joins TRBV7-2 to TRBJ2-7; 7 bases agree with TRBD2. Unmatched junction bases numbered 16, after V lost 5 bases and J lost 6 bases. Germline assignment: CDR1 SGHTA and CDR2 FQGNSA. There are 16 residues in the CDR3. CDR3 in DNA: TGTGCCAGCAGCAACAACCCCCGGGTAGCGGGTCTCGAGCAGTACTTC. It translates to CASSNNPRVAGLEQYF.

The CDR3 loop is CASSSTGGTSSPLHF. DNA of the CDR3: TGTGCCAGCAGCTCCACCGGAGGGACCTCTTCACCCCTCCACTTT. This chain joins TRBV5-6 and TRBJ1-6; TRBD1 is a possible D gene (5 bases). The V and J ends lost 3 bases and 9 bases respectively, with 16 bases between them. In germline, CDR1 is SGHDT, CDR2 YYEEEE. The CDR3 spans 15 residues.

The chain has TRBV6-5 and TRBJ2-3; 8 nucleotides match TRBD2. CDR3 size: 15 residues. J lost 1 base, V lost 6 bases, and 6 bases had no gene match. Germline values: CDR1 MNHEY, CDR2 SVGAGI. The CDR3 is CASRSGLAGTDTQYF. CDR3 in DNA: TGTGCCAGCAGATCCGGACTAGCAGGCACAGATACGCAGTATTTT.

The chain has TRBV27 and TRBJ2-5, with a weak D call TRBD1 (5 bases). CDR3 length: 15 amino acids. Germline V gene lookup returns CDR1 MNHEY and CDR2 SMNVEV (reference sequence). Between the trimmed V and J ends, which lost 5 bases and 1 base, there was a span of 14 bases. The CDR3 DNA follows: TGTGCCAGCAGTCCATGGGGCGGAATCCAAGAGACCCAGTACTTC. Translation gives CASSPWGGIQETQYF.

The chain has TRBV10-2 and TRBJ2-2; 10 nucleotides match TRBD2. CDR1 WSHSY and CDR2 SAAADI come from the germline V gene. The junction had 10 bases not matched to a gene; V was cut back by 4 bases and J by 5 bases. CDR3 length: 17 residues. In nucleotides, the CDR3 is TGCGCCAGCAGTGGCGGTACTAGCGGGATAAAAACCGGGGAGCTGTTTTTT. Its protein is CASSGGTSGIKTGELFF.

This chain connects TRBV14 to TRBJ1-3; the D is unclear. Trimming stripped 6 bases from V and 4 bases from J, with 10 bases between. CDR1 SGHDN and CDR2 FVKESK come from the germline V gene. The length of the CDR3 is 13 residues. CDR3 nucleotide sequence: TGTGCCAGCAGGGAGGCAGCCGGAAACACCATATATTTT. It encodes CASREAAGNTIYF.